The entry below gives a single TCR beta chain sequence along with its context. Its antigen is unidentified. The libraries were made with immunoSEQ v3. Each library reached about 2 million read pairs, or roughly 4.5-6.5 million at deep level. The table came from immunoSEQ multiplex PCR; TCRdb's copy has only in-frame clones and leaves some out. The sample includes nearly 15,000 clones, 86% of them seen just once. Noted time point: pre-treatment sample, taken before nivolumab and TIL therapy. Enrollment ran from October 2017 to January 2020. With 5 bases clipped from V and 6 bases from J, the junction kept 7 bases outside the gene matches. The germline gives CDR1 SGHNT, CDR2 YENEEA. The CDR3 runs to 14 residues. This entry belongs to a study of TIL therapy for anti-PD-1-resistant metastatic lung cancer. Study information: By whole-exome sequencing, median non-synonymous tumor mutation burden was roughly 1.6 mutations per megabase.

General study points: Patients were highly selected, enriched for treatment-naive, never-smoker and oncogene-addicted cases.

The TCR sequence derives from a person aged 25 to 85 with non-small cell lung cancer. The input for sequencing was blood, taken at baseline. The chain combines TRBV11-3 with TRBJ1-1; 9 bases agree with TRBD1. The CDR3: CASSRDRVTAEAFF. The CDR3 bases are TGTGCCAGCAGCCGGGACAGGGTAACCGCTGAAGCTTTCTTT.